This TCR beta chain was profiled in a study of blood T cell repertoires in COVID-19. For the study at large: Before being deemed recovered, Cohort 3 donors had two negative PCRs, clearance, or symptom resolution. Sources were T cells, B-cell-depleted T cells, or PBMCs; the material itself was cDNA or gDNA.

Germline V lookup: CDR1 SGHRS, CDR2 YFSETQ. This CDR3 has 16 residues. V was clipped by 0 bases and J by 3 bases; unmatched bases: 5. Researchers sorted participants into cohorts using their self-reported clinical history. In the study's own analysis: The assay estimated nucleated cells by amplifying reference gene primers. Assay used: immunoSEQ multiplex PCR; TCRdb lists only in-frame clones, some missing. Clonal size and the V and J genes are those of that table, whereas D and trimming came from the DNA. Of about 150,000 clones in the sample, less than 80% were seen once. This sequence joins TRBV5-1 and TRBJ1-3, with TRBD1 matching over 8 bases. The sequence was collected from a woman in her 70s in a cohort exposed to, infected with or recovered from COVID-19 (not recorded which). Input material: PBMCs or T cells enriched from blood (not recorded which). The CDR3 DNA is TGCGCCAGCAGCTTGGTTCAGGGGGCCTTTGGAAACACCATATATTTT. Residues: CASSLVQGAFGNTIYF.